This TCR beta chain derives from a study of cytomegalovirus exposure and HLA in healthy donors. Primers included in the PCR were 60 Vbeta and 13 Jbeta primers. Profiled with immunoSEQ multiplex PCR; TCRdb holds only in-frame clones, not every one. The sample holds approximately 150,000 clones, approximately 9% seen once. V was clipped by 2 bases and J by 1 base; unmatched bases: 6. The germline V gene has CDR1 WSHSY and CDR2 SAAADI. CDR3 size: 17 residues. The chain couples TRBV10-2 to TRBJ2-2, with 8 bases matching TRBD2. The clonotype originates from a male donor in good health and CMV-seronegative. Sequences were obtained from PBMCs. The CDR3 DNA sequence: TGCGCCAGCAGTGAGATCGGTAGCGGGGTGAACACCGGGGAGCTGTTTTTT. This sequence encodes CASSEIGSGVNTGELFF.